These 5 T cell receptor beta chains share one sample of origin, sequenced in a study of T-cell reconstitution after alpha-beta-depleted transplantation in children (dated by TCRdb to 2015 to 2016). The library was made by PCR. Sequencing instrument: Illumina HiSeq 2500. TCR libraries were prepared with molecular barcoding, using unique molecular identifiers to normalize TCRbeta repertoire quantification. TCRdb passed the public sequencing reads through fastp at Q25 and MiXCR, retaining productive beta sequences. Rows are combined by CDR3 protein, so each entry shows the most common genes and DNA. This sample has around 960,000 distinct CDR3 sequences in its table, and roughly 29% of those were observed once. The ten biggest clones cover about 28% of the sample. The sample's treatment or condition, from its label and the paper: allogeneic hematopoietic cell transplantation with graft depleted of TCRalphabeta T cells and CD19 B cells.

The specimen comprised PBMCs, mostly from graft donor cells, sampled 360 days after TCRalphabeta/CD19-depleted stem cell transplant. The receptors here all came from a boy less than two years old who had a stem cell transplant for SCID, so the T cells may come from the graft donor.

This chain joins TRBV4-1 and TRBJ1-1, with D perhaps matching TRBD1 (5 bases). The CDR3 length is 17 residues. The V end lost 1 base, the J end lost 7 bases, and 22 bases lay between the germline ends. Germline CDR1 MGHRA, CDR2 YSYEKL. CDR3 coding DNA: TGCGCCAGCAGCCAAGGGCGTTTGGGGGGAGTTCGGGATGAAGCTTTCTTT. This gives the protein CASSQGRLGGVRDEAFF.

The V and J genes are TRBV7-2 and TRBJ2-1; possible D gene TRBD2, 6 bases. V was cut by 5 bases and J by 13 bases, with 18 bases left in between. This CDR3 is built from 13 residues. CDR1 is SGHTA and CDR2 is FQGNSA in the germline V gene. The CDR3 nucleotides read TGTGCCAGCAGCCCAGATGCGGGGAAACTTCAGTTCTTC. Its translation: CASSPDAGKLQFF.

This clonotype was seen a handful of times. This chain uses TRBV7-9 with TRBJ2-7; the D gene is possibly TRBD2 (5 bases). Between the trimmed V and J ends, which lost 5 bases and 1 base, there was a span of 12 bases. The CDR3 is 14 residues long. The germline V gene encodes CDR1 SEHNR and CDR2 FQNEAQ (reference sequence). CDR3 residues: CASSPQRISYEQYF. Here the CDR3 DNA reads TGTGCCAGCAGCCCGCAGCGGATTTCCTACGAGCAGTACTTC.

In this sample, this clonotype turned up a few times. The CDR3 protein is CSARVDRATGEQFF. Written as DNA, the CDR3 is TGCAGTGCTAGAGTCGACAGGGCGACAGGTGAGCAGTTCTTC. The genes are TRBV20-1 and TRBJ2-1; 7 nucleotides line up with TRBD1. This CDR3 contains 14 residues. The germline CDR1 and CDR2 sequences are DFQATT and SNEGSKA (reference sequence). V lost 1 base to trimming and J lost 9 bases; unmatched junction nucleotides: 9.

This clonotype was seen only a few times. The chain couples TRBV7-6 to TRBJ2-7, with 9 nucleotides matching TRBD1. V lost 5 bases, J lost 2 bases, and 7 bases stayed unmatched. CDR1 and CDR2 from the germline V gene are SGHVS and FNYEAQ. The CDR3 is 15 residues long. CDR3 in amino acids: CASSPGTGSTYEQYF. DNA for the CDR3: TGTGCCAGCAGCCCAGGGACAGGGTCTACCTACGAGCAGTACTTC.